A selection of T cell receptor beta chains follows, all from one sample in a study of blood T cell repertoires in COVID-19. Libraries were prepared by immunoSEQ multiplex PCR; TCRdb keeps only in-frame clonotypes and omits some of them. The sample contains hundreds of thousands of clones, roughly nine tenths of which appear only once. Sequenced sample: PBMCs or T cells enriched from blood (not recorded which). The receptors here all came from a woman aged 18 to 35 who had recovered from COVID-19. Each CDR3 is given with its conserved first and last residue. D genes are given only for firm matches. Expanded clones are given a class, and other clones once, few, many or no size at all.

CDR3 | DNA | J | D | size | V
CASSLVPGSGWNGYTF | TGTGCCAGCAGTTTAGTCCCGGGTTCGGGGTGGAATGGCTACACCTTC | TRBJ1-2 | . | . | TRBV28
CASSVRAGDTDTQYF | TGTGCCAGCAGTGTGCGAGCGGGGGACACAGATACGCAGTATTTT | TRBJ2-3 | TRBD2 | . | TRBV2
CASSLTDSRNEKLFF | TGTGCCAGCAGCTTGACCGACAGCCGGAATGAAAAACTGTTTTTT | TRBJ1-4 | . | . | TRBV5-5
CASREGRGPLHF | TGTGCCAGCAGAGAGGGGAGGGGGCCCCTCCACTTT | TRBJ1-6 | . | . | TRBV9
CASSLGGDEKLFF | TGTGCCAGCAGTTTGGGGGGGGATGAAAAACTGTTTTTT | TRBJ1-4 | . | . | TRBV28
CASRGQGPMNSPLHF | TGTGCCAGCCGCGGACAGGGACCTATGAATTCACCCCTCCACTTT | TRBJ1-6 | TRBD1 | . | TRBV14
CASSLGKVGRGNHYGYTF | TGTGCCAGCAGTTTAGGAAAGGTAGGCAGGGGAAACCACTATGGCTACACCTTC | TRBJ1-2 | . | once | TRBV27
CASRGQGAGMEQFF | TGTGCCAGCAGGGGACAGGGGGCAGGCATGGAGCAGTTCTTC | TRBJ2-1 | TRBD1 | . | TRBV6-5
CATGGVGTEAFF | TGTGCCACCGGCGGGGTGGGCACTGAAGCTTTCTTT | TRBJ1-1 | . | . | TRBV10-3
CASSSTTGGGMPQHF | TGTGCCAGCAGTTCCACCACAGGGGGCGGTATGCCCCAGCATTTT | TRBJ1-5 | TRBD1 | . | TRBV6-5
CASSVEGHGLEQYF | TGTGCCAGCAGCGTAGAGGGACATGGCCTAGAGCAGTACTTC | TRBJ2-7 | . | . | TRBV9